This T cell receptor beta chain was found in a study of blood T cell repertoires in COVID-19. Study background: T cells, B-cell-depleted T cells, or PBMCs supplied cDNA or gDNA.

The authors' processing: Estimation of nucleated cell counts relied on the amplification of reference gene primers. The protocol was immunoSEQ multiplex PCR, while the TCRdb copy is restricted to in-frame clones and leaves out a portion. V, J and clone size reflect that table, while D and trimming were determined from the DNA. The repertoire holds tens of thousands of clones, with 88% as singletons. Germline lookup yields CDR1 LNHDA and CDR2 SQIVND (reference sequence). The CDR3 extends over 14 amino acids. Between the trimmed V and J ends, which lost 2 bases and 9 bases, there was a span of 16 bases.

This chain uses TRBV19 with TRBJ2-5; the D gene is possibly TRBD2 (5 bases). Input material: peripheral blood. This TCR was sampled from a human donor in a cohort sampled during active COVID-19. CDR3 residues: CASSITEPAAAQYF. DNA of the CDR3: TGTGCCAGTAGTATAACAGAACCGGCAGCGGCCCAGTACTTC.